Shown below are 14 T cell receptor beta chains from a single sample sequenced in a study of T cells in Graves' hyperthyroidism and ophthalmopathy. Amplification of TCR beta CDR3 regions was performed using RNA transcripts as template. Primed by the HTBI set, a first-round RT-PCR was run on the TCR CDR3. From the multiplex PCR reads, TCRdb called clonotypes with MiXCR, one entry per CDR3 protein. The profile shows 400,000 to 500,000 distinct CDR3 sequences, over 13% of them singletons. The source material was blood. These receptors all come from a woman aged 18 to 35 with Graves' hyperthyroidism.

This clonotype was seen a few times. CDR3 coding DNA: TGCAGTGCGGAACCTTTCGGGACTAGCGGGGAAACCTACAATGAGCAGTTCTTC. Its protein product is CSAEPFGTSGETYNEQFF. The chain has TRBV20-1 and TRBJ2-1, with 13 bases matching TRBD2. With 6 bases clipped from V and 2 bases from J, the junction kept 13 bases outside the gene matches. CDR3 length: 18 amino acids. Germline loops: CDR1 DFQATT, CDR2 SNEGSKA (reference sequence).

This clonotype was found many times. The chain joins TRBV12-3 or TRBV12-4 to TRBJ1-1; no reliable D call. Deletions cut 6 bases from V and 0 bases from J, with 14 bases between. There are 15 residues in the CDR3. CDR3 sequence: CASSHLGVMNTEAFF. CDR3 in DNA: TGTGCCAGCAGCCACCTCGGGGTAATGAACACTGAAGCTTTCTTT.

This clonotype has more than one count but fewer than ten. V gene TRBV12-3 or TRBV12-4 combines with J gene TRBJ2-3; the match to TRBD2 covers 7 bases. The CDR3 runs to 15 residues. Unmatched junction bases numbered 5, after V lost 3 bases and J lost 2 bases. DNA of the CDR3: TGTGCCAGCAGTTTGGGTAGCGGGTTCACAGATACGCAGTATTTT. Its translation is CASSLGSGFTDTQYF.

This clonotype showed up many times. This sequence joins TRBV2 and TRBJ2-1, with 14 bases lining up with TRBD2. The CDR3 has 18 residues. Germline V gene lookup returns CDR1 SNHLY and CDR2 FYNNEI. J lost 0 bases, V lost 8 bases, and 9 bases had no gene match. In DNA form, the CDR3 reads TGTGCCAGCCGAGCGGGACTAGCGGGAGTGTCCTCCTACAATGAGCAGTTCTTC. It yields the protein CASRAGLAGVSSYNEQFF.

In this sample, this clonotype turned up many times. The CDR3 loop is CASSEGDYTEAFF. The CDR3 coding sequence is TGTGCCAGCAGTGAAGGCGACTACACTGAAGCTTTCTTT. The genes are TRBV6-1 and TRBJ1-1; no clear D. The CDR3 has 13 residues. V was shortened by 1 base and J by 3 bases, with 6 bases between the two germline ends. Germline V CDR1 and CDR2: MNHNS, SASEGT.

This chain links TRBV4-1 with TRBJ1-4; 11 bases map to TRBD1. Per germline, CDR1 MGHRA and CDR2 YSYEKL. The CDR3 length is 16 residues. The ends lost 1 base at V and 10 bases at J; junction bases unmatched: 8. DNA of the CDR3: TGCGCCAGCAGCCAAGCTGGGGGACAGGGGGAGGGAAAACTGTTTTTT. Protein product: CASSQAGGQGEGKLFF.

This clonotype was seen ten or more times. V gene TRBV5-1 combines with J gene TRBJ2-3; possible D gene TRBD1, 6 bases. The CDR3 is made up of 15 amino acids. Germline values: CDR1 SGHRS, CDR2 YFSETQ. V was clipped by 4 bases and J by 0 bases, with 12 bases between them. The CDR3: CASSPRTASTDTQYF. CDR3 nucleotide sequence: TGCGCCAGCAGCCCCCGGACAGCTAGCACAGATACGCAGTATTTT.

This clonotype was picked up many times. The chain carries TRBV5-1 and TRBJ2-5; D is unresolved. Trimming shortened V by 3 bases and J by 4 bases, and 13 bases separated the two germline ends. There are 14 residues in the CDR3. Germline-derived CDR1 and CDR2 are SGHRS and YFSETQ. The CDR3 protein is CASSSGSVGETQYF. The CDR3 DNA is TGCGCCAGCAGCTCTGGGTCGGTGGGAGAGACCCAGTACTTC.

This clonotype was counted between two and nine times. The chain uses TRBV3-1 and TRBJ1-6; D remains unclear. The germline V gene encodes CDR1 LGHDT and CDR2 YNNKEL (reference sequence). CDR3 length equals 18 residues. The V gene lost 0 bases and the J gene lost 7 bases, with 19 bases spanning the gap. The CDR3 DNA follows: TGTGCCAGCAGCCAAGAGCTTTTAGGAGCCACGAGCAATTCACCCCTCCACTTT. Protein sequence: CASSQELLGATSNSPLHF.

The chain carries TRBV2 and TRBJ2-7; no firm D call. From germline, CDR1 is SNHLY and CDR2 FYNNEI. With 7 bases removed from V and 0 bases from J, the gap between germline ends came to 13 bases. This CDR3 contains 14 residues. DNA of the CDR3: TGTGCCAGCACCCCTATACTTATCTCCTACGAGCAGTACTTC. It codes for CASTPILISYEQYF.

This clonotype was counted ten times or more. This chain joins TRBV19 and TRBJ1-5, with D hard to call. Germline lookup yields CDR1 LNHDA and CDR2 SQIVND (reference sequence). V was cut by 3 bases and J by 0 bases, with 18 bases left in between. CDR3 length: 18 amino acids. CDR3 sequence: CASSMMWREFNSNQPQHF. CDR3 coding DNA: TGTGCCAGTAGTATGATGTGGAGAGAGTTTAATAGCAATCAGCCCCAGCATTTT.

This clonotype was seen only a few times. The chain carries TRBV6-1 and TRBJ1-4; D is possibly TRBD1 (5 bases). The CDR3 is made up of 14 amino acids. V was shortened by 8 bases and J by 5 bases, with 15 bases between the two germline ends. Germline assignment: CDR1 MNHNS and CDR2 SASEGT. In DNA form, the CDR3 reads TGTGCCAGCCAGCAGGGAATTATAAATGAAAAACTGTTTTTT. Its translation is CASQQGIINEKLFF.

There are many counts of this clonotype. The CDR3 DNA is TGTGCCAGCAGCTTACGAGGGGCAACCTACAATGAGCAGTTCTTC. The encoded protein is CASSLRGATYNEQFF. The chain has TRBV11-3 and TRBJ2-1; either TRBD1 or TRBD2 may supply D (5 bases each). Per germline, CDR1 SGHNT and CDR2 YENEEA. Trimming took off 2 bases at V and 2 bases at J, with 10 bases between the two ends. There are 15 residues in the CDR3. Full variable domain (outside the CDR3, taken from reference TRBV11-3 and TRBJ2-1): EAGVVQSPRYKIIEKKQPVAFWCNPISGHNTLYWYLQNLGQGPELLIRYENEEAVDDSQLPKDRFSAERLKGVDSTLKIQPAELGDSAVYLCASSLRGATYNEQFFGPGTRLTVL.

This clonotype was found many times. The chain recombines TRBV12-3 or TRBV12-4 with TRBJ1-1, with TRBD1 matching over 10 bases. The CDR3 contains 17 residues. J was trimmed by 0 bases and V by 6 bases; bases with no gene match: 10. The CDR3 DNA reads as TGTGCCAGCAGCTTCTGGACAGGGGGACGGATGAACACTGAAGCTTTCTTT. This encodes CASSFWTGGRMNTEAFF.